What follows are 27 T cell receptor beta chains derived from one specimen sequenced in a study of cytomegalovirus exposure and HLA in healthy donors. Produced via immunoSEQ multiplex PCR; TCRdb's table is partial and in-frame only. This repertoire shows around 130,000 clones, approximately 89% found once; its top ten account for about 3.7%. Sequenced sample: PBMCs. Receptor source: a man aged 25-40 years in good health and CMV-seronegative.

This rearrangement joins TRBV5-4 to TRBJ2-1; tentative D call: TRBD2 (6 bases). Trimming took off 4 bases at V and 0 bases at J, with 14 bases between the two ends. CDR3 length equals 16 residues. Germline V gene data show CDR1 as SGHNT and CDR2 as YYREEE (reference sequence). The CDR3 DNA is TGTGCCAGCAGCAGTGGGACTCCCGGCTCCTACAATGAGCAGTTCTTC. Its translation is CASSSGTPGSYNEQFF.

The chain uses TRBV10-3 and TRBJ2-7; weak D call: TRBD1 (6 bases). This CDR3 spans 13 amino acids. Trimming shortened V by 6 bases and J by 3 bases, and 12 bases separated the two germline ends. CDR1 and CDR2 from the germline V gene are ENHRY and SYGVKD. CDR3 in DNA: TGTGCCATCAGACAGGGCCCCCGCTACGAGCAGTACTTC. Amino acid sequence: CAIRQGPRYEQYF.

The J gene is TRBJ1-2, the V gene TRBV27, with 12 bases aligning to TRBD1. V was pared by 6 bases and J by 4 bases, with 9 bases of the junction left unmatched. This CDR3 contains 16 residues. Germline V gene lookup returns CDR1 MNHEY and CDR2 SMNVEV (reference sequence). The CDR3 DNA sequence: TGTGCCAGCAGGTCAAGGGACAGGGGGCCAGGCTATGGCTACACCTTC. It codes for CASRSRDRGPGYGYTF.

This chain links TRBV27 with TRBJ1-5, with a tentative D call TRBD1 (5 bases). The CDR3 extends over 15 amino acids. Trimming cost V 5 bases and J 2 bases, with 13 bases left between them. The V gene's germline CDR1 is MNHEY and CDR2 SMNVEV (reference sequence). This chain's CDR3 is CASSPQGWGNQPQHF. The CDR3 DNA reads as TGTGCCAGCAGTCCCCAGGGTTGGGGCAATCAGCCCCAGCATTTT.

The CDR3 nucleotides read TGTGCCAGCAGCGAACGACAGGGGGGTGACACTGAAGCTTTCTTT. Its translation is CASSERQGGDTEAFF. This chain uses TRBV6-6 with TRBJ1-1; 9 bases are shared with TRBD1. Per the germline V gene, CDR1 is MNHNY and CDR2 is SVGAGI (reference sequence). With 6 bases clipped from V and 3 bases from J, the junction kept 8 bases outside the gene matches. The CDR3 loop spans 15 amino acids.

The CDR3 DNA follows: TGTGCCACCACGGACAGTATCACTGAAGCTTTCTTT. Residues: CATTDSITEAFF. The chain has TRBV28 and TRBJ1-1, with D perhaps TRBD1 (6 bases). CDR1 is MDHEN, CDR2 SYDVKM, per germline. Trimming shortened V by 10 bases and J by 4 bases, and 13 bases separated the two germline ends. This CDR3 contains 12 residues.

This clone has a handful of counts. V usage is TRBV4-3 and J usage is TRBJ2-3, with 8 bases aligning to TRBD1. V dropped 1 base and J dropped 5; count of bases not matched to a gene: 8. CDR1 and CDR2 (germline): LGHNA, YSLEER. The CDR3 spans 16 residues. The CDR3 here is CASSQGGPGGVDTQYF. CDR3 bases: TGCGCCAGCAGCCAAGGAGGGCCAGGGGGCGTAGATACGCAGTATTTT.

The gene calls are TRBV7-2 and TRBJ2-1, with 8 bases fitting TRBD1. This CDR3 is 15 amino acids long. Germline V gene lookup returns CDR1 SGHTA and CDR2 FQGNSA. V shed 2 bases and J 7 bases; nucleotides not matched to a gene: 7. CDR3 sequence (DNA): TGTGCCAGCAGCTTACTCGGGCAGGGGGCGAATGAGCAGTTCTTC. Its protein is CASSLLGQGANEQFF.

The CDR3 sequence: CASSPDRDYGYTF. CDR3 bases: TGCGCCAGCAGTCCGGACAGGGACTATGGCTACACCTTC. V is TRBV5-1 and J is TRBJ1-2; 8 bases map to TRBD1. This CDR3 is built from 13 residues. The junction had 3 bases not matched to a gene; V was cut back by 5 bases and J by 3 bases. Germline V gene lookup returns CDR1 SGHRS and CDR2 YFSETQ. The whole variable domain, remainder taken from reference TRBV5-1 and TRBJ1-2, is KAGVTQTPRYLIKTRGQQVTLSCSPISGHRSVSWYQQTPGQGLQFLFEYFSETQRNKGNFPGRFSGRQFSNSRSEMNVSTLELGDSALYLCASSPDRDYGYTFGSGTRLTVV.

With respect to this clone: At one boundary the junction diverges from the germline segment, which might be a read error. This chain joins TRBV9 and TRBJ2-7; the D gene is possibly TRBD1 (6 bases). Germline CDR1 and CDR2: SGDLS and YYNGEE. The CDR3 covers 17 residues. CDR3 in DNA: TGTGCCAGCAGCGTAGGGGGAACAGGGACCCTCTCCCACGAGCAGTACTTC. Translating it yields CASSVGGTGTLSHEQYF.

V usage is TRBV11-2 and J usage is TRBJ1-2; tentatively, D is TRBD1 (6 bases). Per germline, CDR1 SGHAT and CDR2 FQNNGV. This CDR3 is built from 15 residues. The germline V and J ends were trimmed by 6 bases and 4 bases, with 18 bases remaining between them. The CDR3 bases are TGTGCCAGCAGTCCACTCACAGGGACACTCTATGGCTACACCTTC. As protein: CASSPLTGTLYGYTF.

The V gene is TRBV9, the J gene TRBJ1-1; D unresolved. Germline values: CDR1 SGDLS, CDR2 YYNGEE. The CDR3 has 13 residues. V gave up 2 bases and J gave up 5 bases, with 10 bases separating them. This CDR3 is CASSVAGSTEAFF. CDR3 nucleotides: TGTGCCAGCAGCGTCGCGGGTTCGACTGAAGCTTTCTTT.

The CDR3 spells CASSLTVNQPQHF. CDR3 nucleotides: TGTGCCAGCAGCTTGACAGTCAATCAGCCCCAGCATTTT. The chain employs TRBV7-9 and TRBJ1-5; TRBD1 might be the D (5 bases). V lost 3 bases, J lost 3 bases, and 6 bases lay in between. Germline loops: CDR1 SEHNR, CDR2 FQNEAQ (reference sequence). This CDR3 is 13 amino acids long.

V gene TRBV27 combines with J gene TRBJ1-2; 8 bases align to TRBD1. V lost 3 bases to trimming and J lost 9 bases; unmatched junction nucleotides: 3. Germline V gene sequence: CDR1 MNHEY, CDR2 SMNVEV (reference sequence). CDR3 size: 12 residues. In DNA, the CDR3 is TGTGCCAGCAGTTTGGCAGGGGGCAGCTACACCTTC. As protein: CASSLAGGSYTF.

V and J are TRBV28 and TRBJ2-5, with 12 bases identical to TRBD2. The V gene end was trimmed by 4 bases and the J gene end by 0 bases; junction bases not matched to a gene: 3. The CDR3 is made up of 16 amino acids. CDR1 and CDR2 (germline): MDHEN, SYDVKM. In nucleotides, the CDR3 is TGTGCCAGCAGTTCCCGACTAGCGGGGGACCAAGAGACCCAGTACTTC. Protein: CASSSRLAGDQETQYF.

This chain joins TRBV4-1 and TRBJ2-7; 11 bases map to TRBD2. Trimming removed 4 bases from V and 7 bases from J; junction bases left unmatched: 9. Germline CDR1 and CDR2: MGHRA and YSYEKL. The CDR3 length is 15 residues. CDR3 sequence reads: CASSRLSGGAGEQYF. CDR3 DNA: TGCGCCAGCAGCCGTCTTAGCGGGGGGGCTGGTGAGCAGTACTTC.

This rearrangement joins TRBV5-4 to TRBJ2-5; D might be TRBD1 (6 bases). Germline loops: CDR1 SGHNT, CDR2 YYREEE (reference sequence). V lost 7 bases and J lost 1, with 11 bases in between. The CDR3 contains 13 residues. In nucleotides, the CDR3 is TGTGCCAGCGGAACAGGGCGCCAAGAGACCCAGTACTTC. Translation: CASGTGRQETQYF.

V and J are TRBV4-2 and TRBJ2-1, with 12 bases aligning to TRBD2. V shed 2 bases and J 9 bases; nucleotides not matched to a gene: 8. The CDR3 contains 16 residues. From germline, CDR1 is LGHNA and CDR2 YNFKEQ. CDR3 loop: CASSQRTSGGPGEQFF. The CDR3 coding sequence is TGTGCCAGCAGCCAACGAACTAGCGGGGGGCCAGGTGAGCAGTTCTTC.

The chain couples TRBV11-2 to TRBJ1-5; D gene uncertain. In germline, CDR1 is SGHAT, CDR2 FQNNGV. V lost 1 base, J lost 3 bases, and 13 bases lay in between. The CDR3 is 16 residues long. CDR3 residues: CASSLGRGTTNQPQHF. Here the CDR3 DNA reads TGTGCCAGCAGCTTAGGTCGGGGAACCACCAATCAGCCCCAGCATTTT.

The chain recombines TRBV7-2 with TRBJ1-3; TRBD1 might be the D (5 bases). This CDR3 is built from 18 residues. Trimming shortened V by 5 bases and J by 1 base, and 21 bases separated the two germline ends. Germline-derived CDR1 and CDR2 are SGHTA and FQGNSA. CDR3: CASSIKNWQGYSGNTIYF. For the CDR3, the DNA is TGTGCCAGCAGCATAAAAAATTGGCAGGGCTATTCTGGAAACACCATATATTTT.

The CDR3 bases are TGTGCCAGCAGCGGGGGACAGGGCTATGGCTACACCTTC. Translated: CASSGGQGYGYTF. The chain carries TRBV7-2 and TRBJ1-2, with 9 bases matching TRBD1. Trimming at V came to 5 bases and at J to 4 bases, leaving 2 bases not matched to a gene. The length of the CDR3 is 13 residues. CDR1 and CDR2 (germline): SGHTA, FQGNSA.

This chain uses TRBV5-6 with TRBJ1-3; D remains unclear. The V gene's germline CDR1 is SGHDT and CDR2 YYEEEE. V lost 0 bases and J lost 3, with 13 bases in between. The CDR3 runs 16 residues. The CDR3 region is CASSLAPGSLGNTIYF. The CDR3 nucleotides read TGTGCCAGCAGCTTGGCCCCGGGAAGTCTTGGAAACACCATATATTTT.

This clone was seen only a few times. The chain couples TRBV5-1 to TRBJ2-1; D unresolved. CDR1 is SGHRS and CDR2 is YFSETQ in the germline V gene. The CDR3 is 11 amino acids. V dropped 2 bases and J dropped 7 bases, with 4 bases sitting between them. The CDR3, as DNA: TGCGCCAGCAGCTTCGTAAATGAGCAGTTCTTC. This translates into CASSFVNEQFF.

The chain employs TRBV27 and TRBJ2-7; D is possibly TRBD1 (6 bases). The length of the CDR3 is 14 residues. Trimming took 5 bases from V and 1 from J, leaving 12 bases between them. Germline assignment: CDR1 MNHEY and CDR2 SMNVEV (reference sequence). The CDR3, as DNA: TGTGCCAGCAGTCCTTGGACAGATTCCTACGAGCAGTACTTC. Its translation is CASSPWTDSYEQYF.

This sequence joins TRBV4-3 and TRBJ2-7; tentative D call: TRBD1 (5 bases). Germline V lookup: CDR1 LGHNA, CDR2 YSLEER. The CDR3 runs 15 residues. V was shortened by 0 bases and J by 2 bases, with 11 bases between the two germline ends. CDR3 loop: CASSQDTGGTYEQYF. CDR3 nucleotide sequence: TGCGCCAGCAGCCAAGATACAGGTGGGACCTACGAGCAGTACTTC.

The rearrangement uses TRBV4-3 and TRBJ1-2, with 7 bases aligning to TRBD1. The V gene's germline CDR1 is LGHNA and CDR2 YSLEER. This CDR3 has 19 amino acids. V lost 2 bases, J lost 2 bases, and 17 bases stayed unmatched. CDR3: CASSQLGGTGTEANYGYTF. CDR3 DNA sequence: TGCGCCAGCAGCCAACTTGGCGGAACCGGGACAGAGGCAAACTATGGCTACACCTTC.

This clone was seen more than once but under ten times. The chain recombines TRBV29-1 with TRBJ1-2; D is unresolved. CDR3 length equals 14 residues. Germline values: CDR1 SQVTM, CDR2 ANQGSEA. V lost 3 bases, J lost 4 bases, and 15 bases lay in between. CDR3 DNA: TGCAGCGTTGAGGCCGGGGTTAGGAGCTATGGCTACACCTTC. Its protein product is CSVEAGVRSYGYTF.